This T cell receptor beta chain appears in the sequencing data of a study of CD8 T cells in Susac syndrome. Whole-study context: Treatment at blood withdrawal was none, corticosteroids, or intravenous immunoglobulin alone in Susac syndrome patients.

While CD8+ and CD4+ T cells were isolated negatively, TEMRA cells were enriched by FACS. General study results and limits: The study admitted that it had a relatively small number of individuals in its TCR sequencing and HLA analysis.

It was with random hexamers that roughly 0.45 to 1 ug RNA was reverse transcribed. By means of immunoSEQ multiplex PCR, TCR beta CDR3 spanning 54 Vbeta and 13 Jbeta underwent amplification. TCRdb re-analysed the immunoSEQ multiplex PCR reads in MiXCR, keeping a single row per CDR3 protein. This table holds more than 95,000 distinct CDR3 sequences, around 96% found once. Comments on this clonotype: No antigen is known for it.

The specimen sequenced was CD8+ T cells from PBMCs. The source is a human donor with Susac syndrome.

In DNA, the CDR3 is TGTGCCAGCAGCTTTGCCACAGGGGAGGGAGATACGCAGTATTTT. Protein: CASSFATGEGDTQYF. The J gene is TRBJ2-3, the V gene TRBV7-9; D is tentatively TRBD1 or TRBD2 (7 bases each). Trimming took 3 bases from V and 5 from J, leaving 15 bases between them. CDR3 length equals 15 residues. The germline gives CDR1 SEHNR, CDR2 FQNEAQ (reference sequence).